This is a list of T cell receptor beta chains from one sample in a study of blood T cells in healthy people across ages. TCRdb analysed the 5' RACE reads with MiXCR anew, one entry per CDR3 protein. The sample gives around 870,000 distinct CDR3 sequences, around 26% of which show up once; roughly a sixth is in the top ten. The specimen was blood. All receptors derive from a woman aged 80 or older in good health. Both conserved end residues are trimmed from each CDR3. Clone size is not always given. Where it is, it says once, few, many or a class for expanded clones.

abundance	j_gene	v_gene	CDR3aa
many	TRBJ2-1	TRBV6-6	ASSYPRSLAYNEQF
many	TRBJ2-5	TRBV27	ASRPTGHQYQETQY
.	TRBJ1-1	TRBV7-2	ASSFPGLQAF
.	TRBJ2-6	TRBV12-3/TRBV12-4	ASSFRGSGVNVLT
many	TRBJ2-1	TRBV7-7	ASSRQGVGEQF
many	TRBJ2-3	TRBV6-2/TRBV6-3	ASSQIQATDTQY
many	TRBJ1-6	TRBV11-2	ASSLEGTGGSPLH
many	TRBJ2-1	TRBV4-3	ASSRNRAIPGNEQF
.	TRBJ2-1	TRBV6-1	ASRFVGGSNEQF
many	TRBJ2-1	TRBV7-2	ASSRLADYNEQF
.	TRBJ2-7	TRBV12-3/TRBV12-4	ASNTSGRTYEQY
many	TRBJ2-6	TRBV11-2	ASSLARPANVLT
.	TRBJ2-1	TRBV19	ASSIDRGGNNEQF
few	TRBJ1-5	TRBV20-1	SAREQRGNQPQH
few	TRBJ2-2	TRBV7-9	ASSGTPGELF
few	TRBJ2-7	TRBV21-1	ASSPLPVQVCSYEQY
many	TRBJ2-1	TRBV6-2/TRBV6-3	ASSYSGVGTRNEQF
many	TRBJ2-5	TRBV12-3/TRBV12-4	ASSLGLGGQETQY
.	TRBJ1-5	TRBV15	ATSRPRQASNQPQH
many	TRBJ1-2	TRBV7-2	ASSLLYGYT
few	TRBJ2-7	TRBV10-3	AISDREGIYEQY
few	TRBJ2-5	TRBV6-2/TRBV6-3	ASSYSRTGGLTQY